The 27 T cell receptor beta chains below all came from one sample that was sequenced in a study of control samples from healthy donors and cancer patients. TCRdb's table, derived via immunoSEQ multiplex PCR, lists solely in-frame clones and lacks some. This repertoire shows about 180,000 clones, 90% found once; its top ten account for roughly 1.5%. The specimen was blood. These receptors came from a woman aged 50 to 60 in good health.

Regarding this clone: Distinct nucleotide sequences in the sample also encode this CDR3. The genes are TRBV9 and TRBJ1-1, with TRBD1 as a possible D gene (5 bases). V was pared by 0 bases and J by 1 base, with 10 bases between. The CDR3 totals 15 residues. Germline V CDR1 and CDR2: SGDLS, YYNGEE. The CDR3 region is CASSVGGQANTEAFF. The CDR3 nucleotides read TGTGCCAGCAGCGTAGGAGGACAAGCGAACACTGAAGCTTTCTTT.

The rearrangement uses TRBV28 and TRBJ1-3, with D possibly being TRBD1 (5 bases). Germline CDR1 reads MDHEN; CDR2 reads SYDVKM. The CDR3 length is 16 residues. V was shortened by 8 bases and J by 0 bases, with 17 bases between the two germline ends. The CDR3 is CASGDPGGGSGNTIYF. Written as DNA, the CDR3 is TGTGCCAGCGGAGACCCCGGGGGGGGCTCTGGAAACACCATATATTTT.

J is TRBJ1-2 and V is TRBV4-3; 8 nucleotides match TRBD1. The CDR3 contains 13 residues. The trim removed 0 bases at V and 14 bases at J, leaving 8 bases unmatched. From germline, CDR1 is LGHNA and CDR2 YSLEER. The CDR3 nucleotides are TGCGCCAGCAGCCAAGATTTAGGGACAGGCCGTACCTTC. Translated: CASSQDLGTGRTF.

V and J are TRBV7-9 and TRBJ1-2; D gene ambiguous. The germline V gene encodes CDR1 SEHNR and CDR2 FQNEAQ (reference sequence). CDR3 length: 16 amino acids. V was shortened by 0 bases and J by 6 bases, with 17 bases between the two germline ends. The CDR3 bases are TGTGCCAGCAGCTTAGCGGGTTTTGAGGTTTCGGATGGCTACACCTTC. This gives the protein CASSLAGFEVSDGYTF.

The gene calls are TRBV5-1 and TRBJ2-3; 9 positions match TRBD2. The junction had 7 bases not matched to a gene; V was cut back by 5 bases and J by 0 bases. CDR1 SGHRS and CDR2 YFSETQ come from the germline V gene. The CDR3 runs to 16 residues. CDR3 sequence: CASRRSGGPSTDTQYF. CDR3 coding DNA: TGCGCCAGCAGACGTAGCGGGGGCCCTAGCACAGATACGCAGTATTTT.

This rearrangement joins TRBV12-3 or TRBV12-4 to TRBJ2-7; D gene uncertain. This CDR3 has 12 residues. The V and J ends lost 3 bases and 2 bases respectively, with 5 bases between them. The CDR3 nucleotides read TGTGCCAGCAGTTTTTTGACCTACGAGCAGTACTTC. Translated: CASSFLTYEQYF.

The gene calls are TRBV7-9 and TRBJ1-5, with D perhaps matching TRBD1 (6 bases). Germline CDR1 reads SEHNR; CDR2 reads FQNEAQ (reference sequence). CDR3 size: 15 residues. V shed 5 bases and J shed 0 bases, with 11 bases lying between them. CDR3: CASSGWTASNQPQHF. The CDR3, as DNA: TGTGCCAGCAGCGGTTGGACAGCTAGCAATCAGCCCCAGCATTTT.

The chain uses TRBV27 and TRBJ1-1; D call uncertain. Germline V CDR1 and CDR2: MNHEY, SMNVEV (reference sequence). V lost 6 bases, J lost 3 bases, and 11 bases lay in between. The CDR3 contains 13 residues. Written as DNA, the CDR3 is TGTGCCAGCAGGGACTCCCGGTACACTGAAGCTTTCTTT. Protein: CASRDSRYTEAFF.

The genes are TRBV5-4 and TRBJ2-6, with a possible D match to TRBD1 (5 bases). V dropped 4 bases and J dropped 0 bases, with 14 bases sitting between them. The CDR3 runs 17 residues. The germline V gene encodes CDR1 SGHNT and CDR2 YYREEE (reference sequence). CDR3 DNA sequence: TGTGCCAGCAGCCAAAACCGACAGACCTCTGGGGCCAACGTCCTGACTTTC. Its translation: CASSQNRQTSGANVLTF.

The J gene is TRBJ1-1, the V gene TRBV11-3; TRBD1 is a possible D gene (6 bases). The ends were cut back, 4 bases at V and 10 bases at J, with 16 bases in the middle. This CDR3 contains 13 residues. Germline loops: CDR1 SGHNT, CDR2 YENEEA. CDR3 in amino acids: CASSYRQGTSAFF. The DNA for the CDR3 is TGTGCCAGCAGCTACCGCCAGGGGACATCAGCTTTCTTT.

The V gene is TRBV7-2, the J gene TRBJ2-3, with TRBD1 as a possible D gene (6 bases). Trimming cost V 4 bases and J 5 bases, with 7 bases left between them. From germline, CDR1 is SGHTA and CDR2 FQGNSA. The CDR3 extends over 12 amino acids. Written as DNA, the CDR3 is TGTGCCAGCAGCTCGACAGGAGATACGCAGTATTTT. Encoded protein: CASSSTGDTQYF.

This sequence joins TRBV5-1 and TRBJ1-1; D is unclear. Germline CDR1 reads SGHRS; CDR2 reads YFSETQ. With 4 bases removed from V and 1 base from J, the gap between germline ends came to 5 bases. The CDR3 has 12 residues. CDR3 sequence reads: CASSNTNTEAFF. CDR3 coding DNA: TGCGCCAGCAGCAACACGAACACTGAAGCTTTCTTT.

J is TRBJ1-3 and V is TRBV15, with 10 bases fitting TRBD1. The V gene's germline CDR1 is LNHNV and CDR2 YYDKDF (reference sequence). The length of the CDR3 is 15 residues. V lost 0 bases to trimming and J lost 4 bases; unmatched junction nucleotides: 0. The CDR3 DNA reads TGTGCCACCAGCAGAGAGACAGGGGGCGGAAACACCATATATTTT. It translates to CATSRETGGGNTIYF.

The chain is built from TRBV5-1 and TRBJ1-6, with 9 bases fitting TRBD1. Germline CDR1 reads SGHRS; CDR2 reads YFSETQ. The CDR3 loop spans 15 amino acids. Trimming cost V 5 bases and J 7 bases; bases outside gene matches: 7. The CDR3 DNA is TGCGCCAGCAGATGGGGACAGGGAGGGAATTCACCCCTCCACTTT. Its translation: CASRWGQGGNSPLHF.

This clone was detected once. The V and J genes are TRBV2 and TRBJ2-5; TRBD2 matches at 9 bases. There are 15 residues in the CDR3. The ends lost 8 bases at V and 5 bases at J; junction bases unmatched: 12. CDR1 is SNHLY, CDR2 FYNNEI, per germline. CDR3 DNA sequence: TGTGCCAGCCGGAATTCGGCGGGGGGGCCGGAGACCCAGTACTTC. Amino acid sequence: CASRNSAGGPETQYF.

This chain links TRBV7-6 with TRBJ2-1, with D hard to call. The ends were cut back, 2 bases at V and 8 bases at J, with 16 bases in the middle. Germline loops: CDR1 SGHVS, CDR2 FNYEAQ. CDR3 length: 15 residues. The CDR3 loop reads CASSLSQSFWDEQFF. As DNA, the CDR3 is TGTGCCAGCAGCTTAAGTCAGTCATTTTGGGATGAGCAGTTCTTC.

The chain joins TRBV28 to TRBJ1-1, with 10 bases fitting TRBD1. The germline CDR1 and CDR2 sequences are MDHEN and SYDVKM. The CDR3 covers 17 residues. V trimming: 6 bases; J trimming: 0 bases; junction bases outside the gene matches: 10. The CDR3: CASRLLQGQGLNTEAFF. The CDR3 DNA reads as TGTGCCAGCAGGCTCTTACAGGGACAGGGGCTGAACACTGAAGCTTTCTTT.

The V gene is TRBV19, the J gene TRBJ2-5; D may be TRBD1 or TRBD2 (6 bases each). V lost 8 bases and J 4 bases, leaving 23 bases between the germline ends. CDR1 is LNHDA and CDR2 is SQIVND in the germline V gene (reference sequence). The CDR3 contains 16 residues. The CDR3 bases are TGTGCCAGTGGGGGAAGGAAGGGGGGCCTTGTAGAGACCCAGTACTTC. Translating it yields CASGGRKGGLVETQYF.

The chain uses TRBV15 and TRBJ2-1; TRBD2 might be the D (6 bases). V was clipped by 5 bases and J by 6 bases, with 14 bases between them. This CDR3 comprises 14 residues. Germline V gene lookup returns CDR1 LNHNV and CDR2 YYDKDF (reference sequence). CDR3 nucleotides: TGTGCCACCAGCCCCCGGGCTAGCGCCAATGAGCAGTTCTTC. Its protein is CATSPRASANEQFF.

The genes are TRBV19 and TRBJ2-7, with TRBD1 identical over 7 bases. Germline CDR1 LNHDA, CDR2 SQIVND (reference sequence). V gave up 1 base and J gave up 2 bases; unmatched junction bases: 5. The length of the CDR3 is 15 residues. The CDR3 nucleotides are TGTGCCAGTAGTATAGGATGGGACAGCACCTACGAGCAGTACTTC. This gives the protein CASSIGWDSTYEQYF.

The chain links TRBV5-4 to TRBJ2-6; no firm D call. In germline, CDR1 is SGHNT, CDR2 YYREEE (reference sequence). V was shortened by 3 bases and J by 2 bases, with 12 bases between the two germline ends. This CDR3 spans 16 amino acids. The CDR3 DNA sequence: TGTGCCAGCAGCTCTGCTGCAGACCCTGGGGCCAACGTCCTGACTTTC. This sequence encodes CASSSAADPGANVLTF.

The CDR3: CASSYTRGNQPQHF. The CDR3, as DNA: TGTGCCAGCAGTTATACCCGTGGCAATCAGCCCCAGCATTTT. V usage is TRBV6-6 and J usage is TRBJ1-5; D ambiguous. Trimming shortened V by 3 bases and J by 2 bases, and 8 bases separated the two germline ends. The germline CDR1 and CDR2 sequences are MNHNY and SVGAGI (reference sequence). This CDR3 is 14 amino acids long.

This clone was recorded a few times. The V and J genes are TRBV19 and TRBJ1-1; D is undetermined. Germline V lookup: CDR1 LNHDA, CDR2 SQIVND (reference sequence). The ends were cut back, 3 bases at V and 1 base at J, with 9 bases in the middle. The CDR3 has 14 residues. CDR3: CASSIWQQNTEAFF. The CDR3 region has the DNA TGTGCCAGTAGTATTTGGCAACAGAACACTGAAGCTTTCTTT.

V is TRBV27 and J is TRBJ1-6; D uncertain. The CDR3 covers 13 residues. With 0 bases removed from V and 14 bases from J, the gap between germline ends came to 11 bases. The V gene's germline CDR1 is MNHEY and CDR2 SMNVEV (reference sequence). Written as DNA, the CDR3 is TGTGCCAGCAGTTTATCGGTACTTGGGACCCTCCACTTT. Protein: CASSLSVLGTLHF.

The chain joins TRBV3-1 (or the pseudogene TRBV3-2) to TRBJ2-2; 9 bases map to TRBD2. Germline lookup yields CDR1 LGHDT and CDR2 YNNKEL (reference sequence). The CDR3 contains 16 residues. The V gene end was trimmed by 2 bases and the J gene end by 5 bases; junction bases not matched to a gene: 6. The CDR3 here is CASSQLAGGRTGELFF. The CDR3 DNA sequence: TGTGCCAGCAGCCAACTGGCGGGAGGGAGGACCGGGGAGCTGTTTTTT.

The CDR3 here is CASSFGYGTSGFYNEQFF. CDR3 nucleotides: TGTGCCAGCAGTTTTGGATACGGGACTAGCGGTTTCTACAATGAGCAGTTCTTC. J is TRBJ2-1 and V is TRBV9, with 11 bases aligning to TRBD2. The trim removed 5 bases at V and 3 bases at J, leaving 13 bases unmatched. Germline V gives CDR1 SGDLS, CDR2 YYNGEE. CDR3 size: 18 residues.

The V and J genes are TRBV10-3 and TRBJ1-1; D not resolved. The germline V gene encodes CDR1 ENHRY and CDR2 SYGVKD. The CDR3 is 14 residues long. The ends were cut back, 6 bases at V and 0 bases at J, with 11 bases in the middle. The DNA of the CDR3 is TGTGCCATCAGCCCGGACGGGTTGAACACTGAAGCTTTCTTT. Its translation: CAISPDGLNTEAFF.